The present entry profiles one T cell receptor (beta chain) with its context. Its antigen is currently unknown. The record originates from a study of cytomegalovirus exposure and HLA in healthy donors. Researchers ran the PCR with 60 Vbeta and 13 Jbeta primers. Data came from immunoSEQ multiplex PCR; TCRdb stores just in-frame clones and leaves some out. Its clone listing holds tens of thousands of clones. General study results and limits: According to an earlier analysis, most TCR beta V segments yielded productive rearrangements about 90% or about 30% of the time.

This sequence was found in a female donor in good health and CMV-seronegative. Sequences were obtained from PBMCs.

The CDR3 region is CASSARGADTQYF. CDR3 bases: TGTGCCAGCAGCGCGCGAGGCGCAGATACGCAGTATTTT. The V gene is TRBV11-3, the J gene TRBJ2-3; D gene unclear. The CDR3 runs to 13 residues. Germline-derived CDR1 and CDR2 are SGHNT and YENEEA. The V and J ends lost 5 bases and 4 bases respectively, with 10 bases between them. The complete variable domain, with remaining parts taken from reference TRBV11-3 and TRBJ2-3, reads EAGVVQSPRYKIIEKKQPVAFWCNPISGHNTLYWYLQNLGQGPELLIRYENEEAVDDSQLPKDRFSAERLKGVDSTLKIQPAELGDSAVYLCASSARGADTQYFGPGTRLTVL.